This T cell receptor beta chain is from a study of response to subunit inactivated influenza vaccine. This clonotype was picked up many times. Antigen: not known. MiXCR was run by TCRdb on the RT-PCR reads, yielding one entry per CDR3 protein. This sample has around 170,000 distinct CDR3 sequences, with approximately 12% found just once. Study results and caveats: It was suggested by the authors that few new T cells are recruited by each seasonal influenza vaccination.

Trimming took off 1 base at V and 5 bases at J, with 8 bases between the two ends. The CDR3 has 13 amino acids. The V gene's germline CDR1 is ENHRY and CDR2 SYGVKD. The sample consisted of CD8+ T cells sorted from PBMCs, taken less than 30 months after vaccination. The chain uses TRBV10-3 and TRBJ1-1; D uncertain. This TCR was recovered from a man between 50 and 70 years old who received an inactivated influenza vaccine. CDR3 in amino acids: CAISEYSGTEAFF. Here the CDR3 DNA reads TGTGCCATCAGTGAGTACTCGGGGACTGAAGCTTTCTTT.